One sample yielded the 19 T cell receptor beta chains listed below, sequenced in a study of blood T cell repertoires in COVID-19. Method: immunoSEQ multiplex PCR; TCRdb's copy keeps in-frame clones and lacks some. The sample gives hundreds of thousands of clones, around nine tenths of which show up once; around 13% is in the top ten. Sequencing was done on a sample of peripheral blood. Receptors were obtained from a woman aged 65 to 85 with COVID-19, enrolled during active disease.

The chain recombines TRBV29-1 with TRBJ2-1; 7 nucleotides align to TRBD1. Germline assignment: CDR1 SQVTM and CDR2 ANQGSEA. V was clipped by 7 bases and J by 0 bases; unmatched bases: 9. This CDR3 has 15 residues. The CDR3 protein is CSATRTGSSYNEQFF. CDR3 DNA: TGCAGCGCGACCCGGACAGGCAGCTCCTACAATGAGCAGTTCTTC.

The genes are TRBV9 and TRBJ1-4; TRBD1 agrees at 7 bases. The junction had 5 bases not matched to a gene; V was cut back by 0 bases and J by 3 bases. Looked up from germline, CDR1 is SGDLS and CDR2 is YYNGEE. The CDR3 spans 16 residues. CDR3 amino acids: CASSVEVGQANEKLFF. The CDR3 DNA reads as TGTGCCAGCAGCGTAGAGGTTGGACAGGCTAATGAAAAACTGTTTTTT.

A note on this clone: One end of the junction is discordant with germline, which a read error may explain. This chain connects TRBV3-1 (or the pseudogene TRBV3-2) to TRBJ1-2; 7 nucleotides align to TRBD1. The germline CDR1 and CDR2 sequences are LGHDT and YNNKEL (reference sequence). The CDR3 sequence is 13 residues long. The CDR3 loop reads CASTQQGSYGYTF. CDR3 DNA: TGTGCCAGCACCCAACAGGGGAGCTATGGCTACACCTTC.

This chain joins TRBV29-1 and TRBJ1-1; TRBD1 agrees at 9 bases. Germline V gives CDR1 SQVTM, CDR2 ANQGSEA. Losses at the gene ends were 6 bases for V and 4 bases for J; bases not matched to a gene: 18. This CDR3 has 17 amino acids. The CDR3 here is CSVVLVDRGKRGTEAFF. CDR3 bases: TGCAGCGTCGTGTTGGTCGACAGGGGGAAGAGAGGCACTGAAGCTTTCTTT.

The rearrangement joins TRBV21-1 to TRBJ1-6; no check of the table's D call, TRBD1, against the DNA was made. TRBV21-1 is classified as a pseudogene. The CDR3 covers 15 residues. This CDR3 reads CASTQDRTIYSPLHF. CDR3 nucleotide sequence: TGTGCCAGCACCCAGGACAGGACGATATATTCACCCCTCCACTTT.

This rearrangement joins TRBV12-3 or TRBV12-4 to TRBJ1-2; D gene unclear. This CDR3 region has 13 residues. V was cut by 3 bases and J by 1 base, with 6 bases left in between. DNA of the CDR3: TGTGCCAGCAGTTTGCAGGTTAACTATGGCTACACCTTC. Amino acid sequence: CASSLQVNYGYTF.

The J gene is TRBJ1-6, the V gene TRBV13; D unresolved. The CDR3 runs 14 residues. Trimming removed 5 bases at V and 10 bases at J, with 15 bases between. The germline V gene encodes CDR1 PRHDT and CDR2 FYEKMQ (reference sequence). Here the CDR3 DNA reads TGTGCCAGCAGCCGGGCCCCCGGCGGGTCACCCCTCCACTTT. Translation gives CASSRAPGGSPLHF.

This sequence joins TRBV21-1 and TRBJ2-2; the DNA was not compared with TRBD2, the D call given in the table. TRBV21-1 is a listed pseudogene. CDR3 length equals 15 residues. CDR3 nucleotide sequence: TGTGCCAGCAACGGGGGGTATGGGCACACCGGGGAGCTGTTTTTT. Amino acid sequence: CASNGGYGHTGELFF.

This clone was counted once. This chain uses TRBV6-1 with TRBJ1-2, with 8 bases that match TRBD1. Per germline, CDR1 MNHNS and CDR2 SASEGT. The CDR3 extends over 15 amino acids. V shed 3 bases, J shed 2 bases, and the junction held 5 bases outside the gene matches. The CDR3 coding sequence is TGTGCCAGCAGTGACCGCGCAGGGGGCAACTATGGCTACACCTTC. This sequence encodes CASSDRAGGNYGYTF.

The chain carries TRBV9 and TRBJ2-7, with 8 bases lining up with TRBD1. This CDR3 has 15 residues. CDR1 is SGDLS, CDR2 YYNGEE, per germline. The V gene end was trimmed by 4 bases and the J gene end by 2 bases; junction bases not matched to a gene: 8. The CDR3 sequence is CASSPRQGRTYEQYF. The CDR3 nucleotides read TGTGCCAGCAGCCCGAGACAGGGGAGGACCTACGAGCAGTACTTC.

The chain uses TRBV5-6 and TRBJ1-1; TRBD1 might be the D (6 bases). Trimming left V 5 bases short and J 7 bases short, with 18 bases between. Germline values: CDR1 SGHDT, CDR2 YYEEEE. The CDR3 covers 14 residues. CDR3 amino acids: CASRRSSGTLEAFF. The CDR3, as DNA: TGTGCCAGCAGGCGCAGTTCCGGGACACTTGAAGCTTTCTTT.

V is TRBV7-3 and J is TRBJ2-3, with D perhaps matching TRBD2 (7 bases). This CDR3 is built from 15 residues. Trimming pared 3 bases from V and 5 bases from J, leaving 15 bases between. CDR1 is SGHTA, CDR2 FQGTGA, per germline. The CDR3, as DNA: TGTGCCAGCAGCTTGAGTGGGGGGGCCAGAGATACGCAGTATTTT. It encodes CASSLSGGARDTQYF.

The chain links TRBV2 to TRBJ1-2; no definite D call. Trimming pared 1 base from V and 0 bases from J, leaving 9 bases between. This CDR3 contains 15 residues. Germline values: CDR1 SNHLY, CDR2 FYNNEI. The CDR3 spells CASSEVPVSNYGYTF. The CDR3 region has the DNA TGTGCCAGCAGTGAAGTTCCGGTCTCTAACTATGGCTACACCTTC.

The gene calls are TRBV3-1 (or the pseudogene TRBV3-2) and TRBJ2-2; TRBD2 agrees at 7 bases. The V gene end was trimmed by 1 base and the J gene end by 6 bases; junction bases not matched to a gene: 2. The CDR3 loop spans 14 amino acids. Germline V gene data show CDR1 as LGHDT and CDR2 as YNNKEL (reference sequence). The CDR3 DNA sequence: TGTGCCAGCAGCCAAGGGCTAGCGGCCGGGGAGCTGTTTTTT. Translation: CASSQGLAAGELFF.

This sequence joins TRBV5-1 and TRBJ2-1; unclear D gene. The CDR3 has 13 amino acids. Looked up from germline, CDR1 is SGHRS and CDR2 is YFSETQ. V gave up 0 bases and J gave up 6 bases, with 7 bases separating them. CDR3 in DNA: TGCGCCAGCAGCTTGGACATTTTCAATGAGCAGTTCTTC. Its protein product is CASSLDIFNEQFF.

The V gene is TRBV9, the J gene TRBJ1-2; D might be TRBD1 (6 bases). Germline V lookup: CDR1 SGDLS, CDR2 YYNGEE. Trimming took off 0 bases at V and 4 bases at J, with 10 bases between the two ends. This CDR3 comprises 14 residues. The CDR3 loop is CASSVDQGPYGYTF. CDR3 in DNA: TGTGCCAGCAGCGTAGATCAGGGGCCCTATGGCTACACCTTC.

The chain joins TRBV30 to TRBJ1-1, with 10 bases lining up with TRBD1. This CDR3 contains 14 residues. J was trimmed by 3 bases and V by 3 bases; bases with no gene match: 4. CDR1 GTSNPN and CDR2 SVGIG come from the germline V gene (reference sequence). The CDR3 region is CAWSHGQGDTEAFF. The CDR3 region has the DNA TGTGCCTGGAGCCATGGACAGGGGGACACTGAAGCTTTCTTT.

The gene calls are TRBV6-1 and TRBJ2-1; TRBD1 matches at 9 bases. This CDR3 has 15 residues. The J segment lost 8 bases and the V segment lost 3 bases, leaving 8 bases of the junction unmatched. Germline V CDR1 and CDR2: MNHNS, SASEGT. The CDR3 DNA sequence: TGTGCCAGCAGTGACAGACAGGGGGTCCGGGATGAGCAGTTCTTC. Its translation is CASSDRQGVRDEQFF.

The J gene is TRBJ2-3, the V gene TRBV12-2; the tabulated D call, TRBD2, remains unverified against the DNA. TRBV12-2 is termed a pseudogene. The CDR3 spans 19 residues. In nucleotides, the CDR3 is TGTGCAAGTCGCTTACGTCTCGGGCTAGCGGGGTGCATCACAGATACGCAGTATTTT. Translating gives CASRLRLGLAGCITDTQYF.